This TCR beta chain was observed in a study of PD-1 blockade in mismatch repair-deficient tumors. Study-wide findings and caveats: Tumor-resident clones, often absent from pretreatment blood, expanded after pembrolizumab and then contracted.

TCRdb's copy holds only in-frame clones and misses some; the assay was immunoSEQ multiplex PCR. The repertoire holds under 40,000 clones, with approximately 80% as singletons. Germline CDR1 SNHLY, CDR2 FYNNEI. Trimming stripped 4 bases from V and 0 bases from J, with 11 bases between. This CDR3 contains 15 residues. As concerns this clone: Its antigen is not known.

Three pembrolizumab responders had their TCRs sequenced. Sequences were derived from PBMCs, sampled roughly 40 weeks after starting pembrolizumab. This TCR was recovered from an adult with mismatch repair-deficient cancer. This chain uses TRBV2 with TRBJ2-3, with a tentative D call TRBD1 (5 bases). CDR3: CASSVSGLSTDTQYF. The CDR3 DNA follows: TGTGCCAGCAGTGTCTCAGGGTTGAGCACAGATACGCAGTATTTT.